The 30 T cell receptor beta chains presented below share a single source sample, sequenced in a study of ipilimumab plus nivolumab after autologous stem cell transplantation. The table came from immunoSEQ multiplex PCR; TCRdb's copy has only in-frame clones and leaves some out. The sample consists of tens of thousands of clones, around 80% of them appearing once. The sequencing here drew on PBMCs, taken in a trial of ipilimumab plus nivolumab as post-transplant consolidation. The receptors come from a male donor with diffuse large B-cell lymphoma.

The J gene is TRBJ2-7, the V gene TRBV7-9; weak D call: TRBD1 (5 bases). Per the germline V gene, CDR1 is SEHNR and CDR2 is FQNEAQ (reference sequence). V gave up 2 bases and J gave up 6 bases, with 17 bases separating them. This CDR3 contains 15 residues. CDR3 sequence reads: CASSLTSTGAREQYF. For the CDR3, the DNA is TGTGCCAGCAGCTTAACGAGCACAGGAGCCCGCGAGCAGTACTTC. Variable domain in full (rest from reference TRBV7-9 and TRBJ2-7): DTGVSQNPRHKITKRGQNVTFRCDPISEHNRLYWYRQTLGQGPEFLTYFQNEAQLEKSRLLSDRFSAERPKGSFSTLEIQRTEQGDSAMYLCASSLTSTGAREQYFGPGTRLTVT.

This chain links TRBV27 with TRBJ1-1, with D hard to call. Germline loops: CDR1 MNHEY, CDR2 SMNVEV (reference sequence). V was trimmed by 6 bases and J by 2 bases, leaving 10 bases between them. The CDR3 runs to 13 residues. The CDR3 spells CASSPFDNTEAFF. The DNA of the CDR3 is TGTGCCAGCAGCCCCTTCGATAACACTGAAGCTTTCTTT.

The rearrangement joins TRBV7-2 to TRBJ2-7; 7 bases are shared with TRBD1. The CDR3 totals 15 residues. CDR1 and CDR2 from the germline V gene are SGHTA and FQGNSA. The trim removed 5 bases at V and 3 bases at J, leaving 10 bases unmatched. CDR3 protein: CASSPHPGQLYEQYF. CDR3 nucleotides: TGTGCCAGCAGCCCCCATCCGGGACAGCTCTACGAGCAGTACTTC.

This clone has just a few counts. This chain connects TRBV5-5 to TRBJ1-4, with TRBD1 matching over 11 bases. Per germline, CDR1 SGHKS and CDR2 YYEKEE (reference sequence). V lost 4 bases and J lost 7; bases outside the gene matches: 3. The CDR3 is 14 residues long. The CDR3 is CASSLGTGGEKLFF. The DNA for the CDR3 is TGTGCCAGCAGCCTAGGGACAGGGGGTGAAAAACTGTTTTTT.

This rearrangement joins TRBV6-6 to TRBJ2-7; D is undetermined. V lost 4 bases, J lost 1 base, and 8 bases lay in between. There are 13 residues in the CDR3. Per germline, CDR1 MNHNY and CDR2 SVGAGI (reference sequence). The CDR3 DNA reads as TGTGCCAGCAGTTTTCAGAAGTCCTACGAGCAGTACTTC. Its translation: CASSFQKSYEQYF.

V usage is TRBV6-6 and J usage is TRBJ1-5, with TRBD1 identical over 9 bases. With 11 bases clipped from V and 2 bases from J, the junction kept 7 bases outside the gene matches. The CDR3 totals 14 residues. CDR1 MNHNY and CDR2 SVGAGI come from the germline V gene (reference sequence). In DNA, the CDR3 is TGTGCCCGAAAAGACAGGGGGGGCAATCAGCCCCAGCATTTT. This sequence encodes CARKDRGGNQPQHF.

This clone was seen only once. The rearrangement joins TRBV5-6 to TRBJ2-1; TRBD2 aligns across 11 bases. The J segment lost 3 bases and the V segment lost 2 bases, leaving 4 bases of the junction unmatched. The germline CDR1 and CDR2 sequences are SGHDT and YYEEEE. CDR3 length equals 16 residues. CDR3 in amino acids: CASSFYGTSGYNEQFF. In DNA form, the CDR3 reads TGTGCCAGCAGCTTTTATGGGACTAGCGGCTACAATGAGCAGTTCTTC.

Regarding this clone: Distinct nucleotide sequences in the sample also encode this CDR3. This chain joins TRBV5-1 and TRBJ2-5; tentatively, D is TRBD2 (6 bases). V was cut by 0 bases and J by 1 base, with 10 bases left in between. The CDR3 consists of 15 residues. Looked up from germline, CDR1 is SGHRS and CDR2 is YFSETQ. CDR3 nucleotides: TGCGCCAGCAGCTTGGGGGGGACTTCCCAAGAGACCCAGTACTTC. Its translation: CASSLGGTSQETQYF.

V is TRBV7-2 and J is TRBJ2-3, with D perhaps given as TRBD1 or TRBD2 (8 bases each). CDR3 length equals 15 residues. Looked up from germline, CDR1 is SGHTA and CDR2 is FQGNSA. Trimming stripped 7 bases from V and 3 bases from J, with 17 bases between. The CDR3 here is CASTRGRGATDTQYF. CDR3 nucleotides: TGTGCCAGCACCAGGGGGCGGGGGGCGACAGATACGCAGTATTTT.

CDR3 sequence: CAWSLDYEQYF. The DNA of the CDR3 is TGTGCCTGGAGCTTAGACTACGAGCAGTACTTC. This chain links TRBV30 with TRBJ2-7; D not certain. Germline values: CDR1 GTSNPN, CDR2 SVGIG (reference sequence). V lost 3 bases and J lost 3, with 6 bases in between. The CDR3 has 11 amino acids.

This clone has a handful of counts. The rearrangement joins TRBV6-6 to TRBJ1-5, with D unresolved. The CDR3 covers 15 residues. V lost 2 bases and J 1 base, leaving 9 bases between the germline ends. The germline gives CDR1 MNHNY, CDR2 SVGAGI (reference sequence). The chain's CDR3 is CASSYPAGSNQPQHF. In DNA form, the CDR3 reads TGTGCCAGCAGTTACCCGGCGGGCAGCAATCAGCCCCAGCATTTT.

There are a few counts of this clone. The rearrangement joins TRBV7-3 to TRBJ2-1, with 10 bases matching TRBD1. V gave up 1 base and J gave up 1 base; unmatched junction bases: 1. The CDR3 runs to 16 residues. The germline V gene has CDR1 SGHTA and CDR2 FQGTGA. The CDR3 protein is CASSLRDRGSYNEQFF. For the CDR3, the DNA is TGTGCCAGCAGCTTAAGGGACAGGGGATCCTACAATGAGCAGTTCTTC.

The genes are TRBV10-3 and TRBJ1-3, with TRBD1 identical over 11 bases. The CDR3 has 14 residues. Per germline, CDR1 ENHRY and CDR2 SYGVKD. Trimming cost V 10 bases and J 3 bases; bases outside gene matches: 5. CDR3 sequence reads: CATSGTGGGNTIYF. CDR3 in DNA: TGTGCCACATCGGGGACAGGGGGTGGAAACACCATATATTTT.

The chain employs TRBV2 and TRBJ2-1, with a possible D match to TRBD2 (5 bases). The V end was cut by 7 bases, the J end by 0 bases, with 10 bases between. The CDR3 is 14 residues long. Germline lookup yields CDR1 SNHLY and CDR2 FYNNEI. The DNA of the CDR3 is TGTGCCAGCAACGGGGTCACCTCCTACAATGAGCAGTTCTTC. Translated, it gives CASNGVTSYNEQFF.

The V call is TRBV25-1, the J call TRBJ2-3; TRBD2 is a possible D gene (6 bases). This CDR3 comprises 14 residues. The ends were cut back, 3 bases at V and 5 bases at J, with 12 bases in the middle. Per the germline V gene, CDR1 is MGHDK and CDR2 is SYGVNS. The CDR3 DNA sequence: TGTGCCAGCAGTGACCCCGGGGGTGGAGATACGCAGTATTTT. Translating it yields CASSDPGGGDTQYF.

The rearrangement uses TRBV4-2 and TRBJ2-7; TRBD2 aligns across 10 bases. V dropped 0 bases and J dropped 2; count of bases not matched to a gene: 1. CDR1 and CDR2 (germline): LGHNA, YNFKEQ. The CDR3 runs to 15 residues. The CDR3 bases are TGTGCCAGCAGCCAAGAAGCGGGGGGGCCCTACGAGCAGTACTTC. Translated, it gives CASSQEAGGPYEQYF.

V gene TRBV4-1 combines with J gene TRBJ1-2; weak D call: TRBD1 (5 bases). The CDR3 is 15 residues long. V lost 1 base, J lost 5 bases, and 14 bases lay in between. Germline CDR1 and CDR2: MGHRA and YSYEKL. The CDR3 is CASSQAQTAGYGYTF. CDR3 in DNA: TGCGCCAGCAGCCAAGCCCAGACAGCCGGGTATGGCTACACCTTC.

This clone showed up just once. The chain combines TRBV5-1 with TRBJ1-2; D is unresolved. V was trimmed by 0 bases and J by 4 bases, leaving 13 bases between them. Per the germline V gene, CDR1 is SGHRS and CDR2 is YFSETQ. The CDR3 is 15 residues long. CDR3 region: CASSLGALQSYGYTF. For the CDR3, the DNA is TGCGCCAGCAGCTTGGGGGCCCTACAGTCCTATGGCTACACCTTC.

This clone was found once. This CDR3 reads CASSQGAGVGYGYTF. In nucleotides, the CDR3 is TGTGCCAGCAGCCAAGGCGCAGGGGTCGGCTATGGCTACACCTTC. The chain is built from TRBV4-2 and TRBJ1-2; tentative D call: TRBD1 (6 bases). The germline CDR1 and CDR2 sequences are LGHNA and YNFKEQ. V was cut by 1 base and J by 4 bases, with 13 bases left in between. The CDR3 has 15 residues.

For the CDR3, the DNA is TGTGCCAGCAGCATATCTAGGGCCAGGGTCAATGAGCAGTTCTTC. Translation: CASSISRARVNEQFF. The J gene is TRBJ2-1, the V gene TRBV7-8; TRBD1 might be the D (5 bases). Per germline, CDR1 SGHVS and CDR2 FQNEAQ. Trimming took off 5 bases at V and 6 bases at J, with 17 bases between the two ends. This CDR3 contains 15 residues.

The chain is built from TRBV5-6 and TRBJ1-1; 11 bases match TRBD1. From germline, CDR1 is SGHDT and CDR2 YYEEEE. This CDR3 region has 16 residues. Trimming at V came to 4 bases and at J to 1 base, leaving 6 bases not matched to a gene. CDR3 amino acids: CASSPGQGAKNTEAFF. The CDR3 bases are TGTGCCAGCAGCCCTGGACAGGGGGCGAAGAACACTGAAGCTTTCTTT.

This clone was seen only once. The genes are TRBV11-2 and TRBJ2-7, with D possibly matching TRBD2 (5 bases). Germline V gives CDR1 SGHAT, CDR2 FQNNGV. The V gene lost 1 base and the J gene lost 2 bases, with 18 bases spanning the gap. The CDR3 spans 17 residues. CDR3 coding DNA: TGTGCCAGCAGCTTAGTTTTTCCAAGGACCGGGGCCTACGAGCAGTACTTC. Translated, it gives CASSLVFPRTGAYEQYF.

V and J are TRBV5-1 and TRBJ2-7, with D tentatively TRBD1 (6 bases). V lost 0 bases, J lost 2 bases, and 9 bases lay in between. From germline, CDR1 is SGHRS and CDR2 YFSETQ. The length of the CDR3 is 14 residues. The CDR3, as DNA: TGCGCCAGCAGCTTGGCGGGACATACCTACGAGCAGTACTTC. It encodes CASSLAGHTYEQYF.

This CDR3 reads CASSASGVLSNQPQHF. CDR3 coding DNA: TGTGCCAGCAGTGCTTCAGGGGTCCTTAGCAATCAGCCCCAGCATTTT. The rearrangement joins TRBV6-1 to TRBJ1-5; maybe TRBD1 (6 bases). The germline V gene encodes CDR1 MNHNS and CDR2 SASEGT. The CDR3 is 16 amino acids. Trimming took off 4 bases at V and 0 bases at J, with 13 bases between the two ends.

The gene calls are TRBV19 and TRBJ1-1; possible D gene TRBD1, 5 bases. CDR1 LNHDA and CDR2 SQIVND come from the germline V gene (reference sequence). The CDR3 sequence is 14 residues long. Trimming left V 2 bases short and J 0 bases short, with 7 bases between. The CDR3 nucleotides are TGTGCCAGTAGTATAAGGGACGTGAACACTGAAGCTTTCTTT. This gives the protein CASSIRDVNTEAFF.

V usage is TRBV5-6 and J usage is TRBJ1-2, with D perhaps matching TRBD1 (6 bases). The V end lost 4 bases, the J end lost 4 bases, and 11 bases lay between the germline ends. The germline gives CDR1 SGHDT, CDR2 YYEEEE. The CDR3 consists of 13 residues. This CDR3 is CASSQGQSYGYTF. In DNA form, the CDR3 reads TGTGCCAGCAGCCAAGGACAGTCCTATGGCTACACCTTC.

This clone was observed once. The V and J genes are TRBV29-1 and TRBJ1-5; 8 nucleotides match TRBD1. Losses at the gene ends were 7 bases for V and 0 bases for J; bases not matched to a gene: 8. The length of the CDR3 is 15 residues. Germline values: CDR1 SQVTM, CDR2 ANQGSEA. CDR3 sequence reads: CSARTGSDSNQPQHF. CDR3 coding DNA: TGCAGCGCCAGGACAGGGTCGGATAGCAATCAGCCCCAGCATTTT.

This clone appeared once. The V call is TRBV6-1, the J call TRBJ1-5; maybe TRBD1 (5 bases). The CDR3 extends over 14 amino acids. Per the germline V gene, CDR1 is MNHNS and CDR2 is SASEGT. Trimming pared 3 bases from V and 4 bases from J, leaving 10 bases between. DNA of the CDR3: TGTGCCAGCAGTGACCGGTGGGGGAATCAGCCCCAGCATTTT. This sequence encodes CASSDRWGNQPQHF.

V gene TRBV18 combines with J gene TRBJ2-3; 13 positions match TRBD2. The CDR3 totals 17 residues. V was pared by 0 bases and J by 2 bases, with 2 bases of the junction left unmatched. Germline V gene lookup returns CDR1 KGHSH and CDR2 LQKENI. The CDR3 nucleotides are TGTGCCAGCTCACCACCGGGACTAGCGGGGAACACAGATACGCAGTATTTT. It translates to CASSPPGLAGNTDTQYF.

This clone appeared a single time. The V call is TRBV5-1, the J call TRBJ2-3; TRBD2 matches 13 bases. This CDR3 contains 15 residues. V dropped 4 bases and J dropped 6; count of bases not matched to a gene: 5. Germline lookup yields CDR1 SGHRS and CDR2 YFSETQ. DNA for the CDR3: TGCGCCAGCAGCACACTAGCGGGGGGGGCGGATACGCAGTATTTT. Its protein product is CASSTLAGGADTQYF.